This TCR beta chain emerged from a study of cytomegalovirus exposure and HLA in healthy donors. Overall study context: Inside one of the first data releases sat about 85 million unique TCRs taken from HLA-typed donors. Findings and limits, study-wide: A previous analysis found most TCR beta V segments productive roughly 87% or roughly 30% of the time.

The PCR was carried out with 60 Vbeta primers and 13 Jbeta primers. Clones were read by immunoSEQ multiplex PCR, and TCRdb kept only the in-frame ones, dropping some. The table has around 140,000 clones, about 80% seen once. About this clone: Its specificity is not known.

V was trimmed by 10 bases and J by 4 bases, leaving 17 bases between them. CDR1 and CDR2 (germline): SNHLY, FYNNEI. This CDR3 has 14 residues. This receptor was identified in a woman aged 40 to 49 in good health and CMV-seronegative. The chain couples TRBV2 to TRBJ1-3; D remains ambiguous. The sequenced sample consisted of PBMCs. The CDR3 region is CATQHEQRGNTIYF. The CDR3 DNA is TGTGCCACACAGCACGAACAACGGGGAAACACCATATATTTT.